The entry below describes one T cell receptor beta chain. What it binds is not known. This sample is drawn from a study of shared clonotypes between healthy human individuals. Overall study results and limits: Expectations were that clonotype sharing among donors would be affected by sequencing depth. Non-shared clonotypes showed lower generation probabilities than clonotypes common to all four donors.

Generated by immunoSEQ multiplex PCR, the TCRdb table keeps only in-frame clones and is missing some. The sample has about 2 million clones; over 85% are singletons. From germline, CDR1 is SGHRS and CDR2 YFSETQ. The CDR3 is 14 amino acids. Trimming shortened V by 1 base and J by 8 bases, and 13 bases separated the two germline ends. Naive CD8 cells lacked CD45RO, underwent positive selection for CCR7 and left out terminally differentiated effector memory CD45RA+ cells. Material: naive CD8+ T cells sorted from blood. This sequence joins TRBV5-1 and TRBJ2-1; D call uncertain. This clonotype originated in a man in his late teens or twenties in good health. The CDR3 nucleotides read TGCGCCAGCAGCTTGTTTCTTGGCTCGTATGAGCAGTTCTTC. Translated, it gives CASSLFLGSYEQFF.